The rows below give T cell receptor beta chains drawn from one sample of a study of shared clonotypes between healthy human individuals. The data were produced by immunoSEQ multiplex PCR, yet TCRdb's version contains in-frame clones alone and is incomplete. The table records approximately 460,000 clones, roughly three quarters of them present only once. Sequencing input: PBMCs. These receptor sequences come from a woman aged 40 to 55 in good health. Some clones in this sample may be carry-over from other donors' samples. CDR3s include the opening cysteine and the closing phenylalanine or tryptophan. The D gene is left open where the match is weak. Size values are once, few and many counts, or a class for expanded clones, and some rows have none.

v_call	clone_size	j_call	d_call	cdr3_aa	cdr3_nt
TRBV6-4	-	TRBJ2-7	-	CASSDSTGEQYF	TGTGCCAGCAGTGACTCGACTGGGGAGCAGTACTTC
TRBV7-9	-	TRBJ2-1	TRBD2	CASSWGGSSYNEQFF	TGTGCCAGCAGCTGGGGGGGAAGCTCCTACAATGAGCAGTTCTTC
TRBV6-1	-	TRBJ1-2	-	CASSPSPNYGYTF	TGTGCCAGCAGTCCCTCACCCAACTATGGCTACACCTTC
TRBV27	-	TRBJ1-1	-	CASSFVTDLRFTEAFF	TGTGCCAGCAGTTTTGTAACAGATCTGCGGTTCACTGAAGCTTTCTTT
TRBV29-1	-	TRBJ1-1	TRBD1	CSVRTGKMDAFF	TGCAGCGTTAGGACAGGGAAGATGGATGCTTTCTTT
TRBV5-1	few	TRBJ1-1	-	CASSLVVGGRTEAFF	TGCGCCAGCAGCTTGGTCGTGGGGGGAAGGACTGAAGCTTTCTTT
TRBV5-1	-	TRBJ1-6	-	CASRWDGNSPPHF	TGCGCCAGCAGGTGGGACGGTAATTCACCCCCCCACTTT
TRBV29-1	once	TRBJ1-1	-	CSATGMPGWSEAFF	TGCAGCGCAACAGGGATGCCTGGGTGGTCTGAAGCTTTCTTT
TRBV9	-	TRBJ1-5	TRBD1	CASSRGQGAGQPQHF	TGTGCCAGCAGCCGGGGACAGGGGGCTGGTCAGCCCCAGCATTTT
TRBV10-2	-	TRBJ2-7	-	CATNNPRAYDEQYF	TGCGCCACCAACAACCCCCGGGCCTATGACGAGCAGTACTTC
TRBV5-5	-	TRBJ2-2	-	CASSFLSGGELFF	TGTGCCAGCAGCTTCCTATCAGGCGGGGAGCTGTTTTTT
TRBV19	-	TRBJ2-2	TRBD2	CASSWTSPGTGELFF	TGTGCCAGTAGCTGGACTAGCCCAGGAACCGGGGAGCTGTTTTTT
TRBV7-2	-	TRBJ2-7	TRBD2	CASSLALAGGYEQYF	TGTGCCAGCAGCTTAGCTCTAGCGGGAGGCTACGAGCAGTACTTC
TRBV6-5	-	TRBJ2-2	-	CASRNTGIGELFF	TGTGCCAGCAGGAACACAGGGATCGGGGAGCTGTTTTTT
TRBV6-6	-	TRBJ2-3	TRBD1	CATQGAGDSYGTQYF	TGTGCCACCCAGGGAGCAGGGGACAGTTATGGGACACAGTATTTT
TRBV27	-	TRBJ2-3	-	CASSLAGRSTDTQYF	TGTGCCAGCAGTTTAGCGGGCCGCAGCACAGATACGCAGTATTTT
TRBV9	-	TRBJ2-5	TRBD2	CASSVGGSGSGEETQYF	TGTGCCAGCAGCGTAGGGGGTAGCGGGAGTGGGGAAGAGACCCAGTACTTC
TRBV20-1	-	TRBJ1-4	-	CSALSEKLFF	TGCAGTGCACTCTCTGAAAAACTGTTTTTT
TRBV4-3	-	TRBJ2-1	TRBD1	CASSRSSGTGAYNEQFF	TGCGCCAGCAGCCGATCCTCCGGGACAGGGGCGTACAATGAGCAGTTCTTC
TRBV7-9	-	TRBJ2-3	TRBD1	CASSSPLQGLADTQYF	TGTGCCAGCAGCTCTCCCCTACAGGGGTTGGCAGATACGCAGTATTTT
TRBV7-9	-	TRBJ2-7	-	CASSLGSIYEQYF	TGTGCCAGCAGCTTAGGATCGATCTACGAGCAGTACTTC
TRBV27	-	TRBJ2-2	TRBD1	CASPAGQGPTGELFF	TGTGCCAGCCCAGCGGGACAGGGACCTACCGGGGAGCTGTTTTTT
TRBV9	few	TRBJ2-2	-	CASSIRGNTGELFF	TGTGCCAGCAGTATAAGGGGAAACACCGGGGAGCTGTTTTTT
TRBV10-3	few	TRBJ2-7	-	CAISSTSGYEQYF	TGTGCCATCAGCTCGACTAGTGGCTACGAGCAGTACTTC
TRBV11-1	-	TRBJ2-7	TRBD1	CASSSEKDRGSYEQYF	TGTGCCAGCAGCTCCGAAAAGGACAGGGGATCCTACGAGCAGTACTTC
TRBV5-8	-	TRBJ2-7	-	CASIHLTAAYEQYF	TGTGCCAGCATCCACCTGACGGCAGCCTACGAGCAGTACTTC
TRBV5-1	-	TRBJ2-7	-	CASSQDYEQYF	TGCGCCAGCAGTCAGGATTACGAGCAGTACTTC
TRBV30	-	TRBJ2-3	TRBD2	CAFGLAESTDTQYF	TGTGCCTTCGGACTAGCGGAGAGCACAGATACGCAGTATTTT
TRBV27	-	TRBJ2-6	-	CASSLNSGAGANVLTF	TGTGCCAGCAGTTTAAACTCAGGGGCTGGGGCCAACGTCCTGACTTTC
TRBV15	many	TRBJ2-7	-	CATSENWASSYEQYF	TGTGCCACCAGCGAAAATTGGGCCTCCTCCTACGAGCAGTACTTC
TRBV28	-	TRBJ1-4	-	CASSLAGAEEKLFF	TGTGCCAGCAGTTTAGCCGGGGCGGAGGAAAAACTGTTTTTT
TRBV9	few	TRBJ2-7	-	CASSVGGARISEQYF	TGTGCCAGCAGCGTAGGAGGGGCCCGGATAAGCGAGCAGTACTTC
TRBV12-5	-	TRBJ2-1	-	CASGLVGSAGNEQFF	TGTGCTAGTGGTTTGGTAGGGTCGGCTGGCAATGAGCAGTTCTTC
TRBV9	-	TRBJ1-2	TRBD1	CASSTAGQGMRGYTF	TGTGCCAGCAGCACCGCGGGACAGGGTATGCGGGGCTACACCTTC
TRBV4-2	-	TRBJ2-4	-	CASSQEELAKNIQYF	TGTGCCAGCAGCCAAGAGGAACTAGCCAAAAACATTCAGTACTTC
TRBV7-9	once	TRBJ2-3	TRBD1	CASSVRDRADTQYF	TGTGCCAGCAGCGTCCGGGACAGGGCTGATACGCAGTATTTT
TRBV19	-	TRBJ2-1	-	CASSMGRAEQFF	TGTGCCAGTAGTATGGGTCGGGCCGAGCAGTTCTTC
TRBV7-2	once	TRBJ1-2	TRBD1	CASSPRTGGDYGYTF	TGTGCCAGCAGCCCCCGGACAGGGGGAGACTATGGCTACACCTTC
TRBV5-1	few	TRBJ2-3	TRBD2	CASSLRTSGSLADTQYF	TGCGCCAGCAGCCTCCGGACTAGCGGGAGCCTCGCAGATACGCAGTATTTT
TRBV7-3	-	TRBJ1-2	-	CASSSKGGWVGGYTF	TGTGCCAGCAGCTCAAAAGGAGGGTGGGTTGGGGGCTACACCTTC
TRBV29-1	-	TRBJ2-1	-	CSVAVSNNEQFF	TGCAGCGTTGCCGTCTCTAACAATGAGCAGTTCTTC
TRBV6-6	-	TRBJ2-7	TRBD2	CASSYSGGVYSYEQYF	TGTGCCAGCAGTTACTCGGGGGGGGTATATTCCTACGAGCAGTACTTC
TRBV5-4	-	TRBJ2-5	TRBD2	CASSLDPSVELAGETQYF	TGTGCCAGCAGCTTGGACCCAAGCGTTGAACTAGCGGGAGAGACCCAGTACTTC
TRBV9	-	TRBJ2-7	TRBD2	CASSVLTLKTSGTHEQYF	TGTGCCAGCAGCGTGCTTACACTAAAGACTAGCGGGACCCACGAGCAGTACTTC
TRBV6-5	few	TRBJ2-5	TRBD1	CASTPTGGRETQYF	TGTGCCAGCACTCCAACAGGGGGTCGAGAGACCCAGTACTTC
TRBV29-1	-	TRBJ1-1	-	CSVDPGRGNTEAFF	TGCAGCGTTGATCCGGGACGGGGGAACACTGAAGCTTTCTTT
TRBV5-4	-	TRBJ2-7	-	CASSLGIGGLRF	TGTGCCAGCAGCTTGGGAATAGGCGGGTTACGCTTC
TRBV7-9	-	TRBJ1-2	-	CASSLVGYGYTF	TGTGCCAGCAGCTTAGTTGGCTATGGCTACACCTTC
TRBV6-1	-	TRBJ2-7	-	CASSEGAEVSYEQYF	TGTGCCAGCAGTGAAGGAGCCGAGGTATCCTACGAGCAGTACTTC
TRBV7-6	-	TRBJ2-1	TRBD2	CASSLGTSGTYNEQFF	TGTGCCAGCAGCTTAGGTACTAGCGGGACATACAATGAGCAGTTCTTC
TRBV6-7	-	TRBJ1-5	-	CASSSLAYRVGGSNQPQHF	TGTGCCAGCAGTTCATTGGCCTACAGGGTCGGAGGGAGCAATCAGCCCCAGCATTTT
TRBV18	-	TRBJ2-4	-	CASSPSSLAKNIQYF	TGTGCCAGCTCACCTAGTTCCCTAGCCAAAAACATTCAGTACTTC
TRBV7-8	few	TRBJ2-1	TRBD2	CATVKREGHNEQFF	TGTGCCACCGTCAAGCGGGAGGGTCACAATGAGCAGTTCTTC
TRBV18	once	TRBJ2-7	-	CASSPSTPPYEQYF	TGTGCCAGCTCACCCTCGACACCTCCGTACGAGCAGTACTTC
TRBV7-3	-	TRBJ2-5	-	CASSLTGVGAQETQYF	TGTGCCAGCAGCTTAACGGGCGTAGGGGCACAAGAGACCCAGTACTTC
TRBV5-1	-	TRBJ2-7	-	CASSPGRSYEQYF	TGCGCCAGCAGCCCGGGCAGGTCCTACGAGCAGTACTTC
TRBV6-5	-	TRBJ2-1	-	CASSTKEDGANEQFF	TGTGCCAGCAGCACAAAGGAGGACGGAGCCAATGAGCAGTTCTTC